The 7 T cell receptor beta chains below were found in one sample sequenced in a study of neurological immune-mediated disorders. Time point: longitudinal time-point 3. TCRdb reprocessed the 5' RACE reads via MiXCR and lists one record per CDR3 protein. The sample yields roughly 48,000 distinct CDR3 sequences, about 13% seen once. Source material: PBMCs. The receptors here all came from a male donor with HTLV-1-associated myelopathy (HAM/TSP).

At least ten counts were recorded for this clonotype. J is TRBJ2-7 and V is TRBV12-3 or TRBV12-4, with D possibly matching TRBD1 (6 bases). CDR3 length: 14 amino acids. The V end was cut by 3 bases, the J end by 6 bases, with 15 bases between. DNA of the CDR3: TGTGCCAGCAGTTTTTTACAGGGTATGGCCGAGCAGTACTTC. This codes for CASSFLQGMAEQYF.

This clonotype was found many times. The chain employs TRBV5-6 and TRBJ2-5; no definite D call. Germline V gene lookup returns CDR1 SGHDT and CDR2 YYEEEE. Trimming took 0 bases from V and 2 from J, leaving 2 bases between them. The CDR3 is 12 residues long. The CDR3 region has the DNA TGTGCCAGCAGCTTGGGACAAGAGACCCAGTACTTC. Translated, it gives CASSLGQETQYF.

This clonotype was seen at least ten times. The J gene is TRBJ2-3, the V gene TRBV7-6, with 9 bases that match TRBD2. Germline V lookup: CDR1 SGHVS, CDR2 FNYEAQ. Losses at the gene ends were 5 bases for V and 9 bases for J; bases not matched to a gene: 0. This CDR3 comprises 11 residues. The DNA of the CDR3 is TGTGCCAGCAGCGCGGGGGGGACGCAGTATTTT. Amino acid sequence: CASSAGGTQYF. The whole variable domain, remainder taken from reference TRBV7-6 and TRBJ2-3, is GAGVSQSPRYKVTKRGQDVALRCDPISGHVSLYWYRQALGQGPEFLTYFNYEAQQDKSGLPNDRFSAERPEGSISTLTIQRTEQRDSAMYRCASSAGGTQYFGPGTRLTVL.

This clonotype was observed many times. The gene calls are TRBV18 and TRBJ2-4; D might be TRBD1 (6 bases). Looked up from germline, CDR1 is KGHSH and CDR2 is LQKENI. The CDR3 has 17 residues. The V end lost 2 bases, the J end lost 0 bases, and 14 bases lay between the germline ends. The CDR3: CASSPKTGGLAKNIQYF. DNA of the CDR3: TGTGCCAGCTCACCAAAGACAGGAGGACTAGCCAAAAACATTCAGTACTTC. The variable domain in full, completed from reference TRBV18 and TRBJ2-4, reads NAGVMQNPRHLVRRRGQEARLRCSPMKGHSHVYWYRQLPEEGLKFMVYLQKENIIDESGMPKERFSAEFPKEGPSILRIQQVVRGDSAAYFCASSPKTGGLAKNIQYFGAGTRLSVL.

Ten or more counts support this clonotype. The rearrangement links TRBV10-3 to TRBJ1-3, with D uncertain. V shed 4 bases and J shed 0 bases, with 7 bases lying between them. CDR1 is ENHRY and CDR2 is SYGVKD in the germline V gene. The CDR3 loop spans 14 amino acids. The CDR3 sequence: CAISGHSSGNTIYF. Written as DNA, the CDR3 is TGTGCCATCAGTGGACACAGCTCTGGAAACACCATATATTTT.

The rearrangement links TRBV7-9 to TRBJ2-2; 8 bases are a match to TRBD2. Trimming removed 2 bases from V and 2 bases from J; junction bases left unmatched: 16. This CDR3 contains 20 residues. From germline, CDR1 is SEHNR and CDR2 FQNEAQ (reference sequence). The CDR3 DNA sequence: TGTGCCAGCAGCTTAAGTGTCCGGACTAGCTCGAAAGGAAACACCGGGGAGCTGTTTTTT. It translates to CASSLSVRTSSKGNTGELFF.

J is TRBJ1-6 and V is TRBV7-8; a weak D match, TRBD1 (5 bases). Germline CDR1 SGHVS, CDR2 FQNEAQ. The CDR3 is made up of 15 amino acids. V shed 0 bases and J shed 9 bases, with 12 bases lying between them. CDR3 amino acids: CASSLAVGGASPLHF. CDR3 nucleotide sequence: TGTGCCAGCAGCTTAGCGGTGGGAGGGGCTTCACCCCTCCACTTT. Looking up the rest from reference TRBV7-8 and TRBJ1-6 gives the full variable domain: GAGVSQSPRYKVAKRGQDVALRCDPISGHVSLFWYQQALGQGPEFLTYFQNEAQLDKSGLPSDRFFAERPEGSVSTLKIQRTQQEDSAVYLCASSLAVGGASPLHFGNGTRLTVT.